The 5 T cell receptor beta chains below were found in one sample sequenced in a study of cytomegalovirus exposure and HLA in healthy donors. PCR involved 60 Vbeta and 13 Jbeta primers. Sequenced by immunoSEQ multiplex PCR; TCRdb stores in-frame clones only, minus some. This table has approximately 130,000 clones, roughly 85% appearing once. The sample comprised PBMCs. Receptors were obtained from a woman in her 30s in good health and CMV-seropositive.

This chain connects TRBV5-4 to TRBJ1-1; D is ambiguous. Trimming took 1 base from V and 6 from J, leaving 10 bases between them. This CDR3 is built from 13 residues. Germline V gives CDR1 SGHNT, CDR2 YYREEE (reference sequence). CDR3 bases: TGTGCCAGCAGCTTGTCGGCAGCGCCTGAAGCTTTCTTT. Its translation is CASSLSAAPEAFF.

This clone was picked up one time. Germline and junction disagree at one end, which may indicate a read error. The chain links TRBV7-9 to TRBJ2-7; 9 bases map to TRBD1. In germline, CDR1 is SEHNR, CDR2 FQNEAQ (reference sequence). The CDR3 runs 14 residues. This chain's CDR3 is CSSSRRQGDHEQYF. In DNA form, the CDR3 reads TGTTCCAGCAGCCGACGACAGGGGGACCACGAGCAGTACTTC.

A single count supports this clone. The V and J genes are TRBV9 and TRBJ2-7, with TRBD2 matching 10 bases. Germline V gene sequence: CDR1 SGDLS, CDR2 YYNGEE. The J segment lost 1 base and the V segment lost 4 bases, leaving 2 bases of the junction unmatched. CDR3 length equals 14 residues. The CDR3 reads CASSIAGGSYEQYF. CDR3 bases: TGTGCCAGCAGCATAGCGGGGGGTTCCTACGAGCAGTACTTC.

The V and J genes are TRBV9 and TRBJ1-2; D unresolved. CDR1 is SGDLS, CDR2 YYNGEE, per germline. Trimming shortened V by 0 bases and J by 4 bases, and 19 bases separated the two germline ends. CDR3 size: 17 residues. CDR3 in DNA: TGTGCCAGCAGCGTAGATGGGATGTATTTAGAGGGCTATGGCTACACCTTC. It codes for CASSVDGMYLEGYGYTF.

The chain couples TRBV29-1 to TRBJ2-1; D is possibly TRBD1 (6 bases). Per the germline V gene, CDR1 is SQVTM and CDR2 is ANQGSEA. Trimming removed 7 bases at V and 3 bases at J, with 10 bases between. This CDR3 spans 12 amino acids. Written as DNA, the CDR3 is TGCAGCGCCAGGGACAACTACAATGAGCAGTTCTTC. This sequence encodes CSARDNYNEQFF.